These 3 T cell receptor beta chains were all obtained from the same sample, sequenced in a study of T cell responses to AZD1222 COVID-19 vaccine. Here immunoSEQ multiplex PCR was the method, and the copy in TCRdb shows in-frame clones only, minus some. Of 90,000 to 120,000 clones in the sample, nearly 90% were seen once. The sample consisted of peripheral blood, taken 28 days after the second AZD1222 dose. Receptor source: an adult who received the AZD1222 COVID-19 vaccine.

The chain is built from TRBV19 and TRBJ2-7, with D perhaps matching TRBD1 (5 bases). Germline V gene data show CDR1 as LNHDA and CDR2 as SQIVND (reference sequence). The CDR3 extends over 12 amino acids. The V gene lost 4 bases and the J gene lost 4 bases, with 8 bases spanning the gap. The CDR3 here is CASSNRRYEQYF. CDR3 in DNA: TGTGCCAGTAGTAACAGGAGATACGAGCAGTACTTC.

This clone was found once. The rearrangement joins TRBV4-1 to TRBJ1-1, with 9 bases matching TRBD1. J gave up 5 bases and V 4 bases, and 8 bases lay outside the gene matches. The CDR3 extends over 15 amino acids. Germline CDR1 reads MGHRA; CDR2 reads YSYEKL. DNA for the CDR3: TGCGCCAGCAGCCCTCTCTACAGGGGGCAAACTGAAGCTTTCTTT. It yields the protein CASSPLYRGQTEAFF.

This chain connects TRBV19 to TRBJ2-7; perhaps D is TRBD1 or TRBD2 (5 bases each). Germline-derived CDR1 and CDR2 are LNHDA and SQIVND (reference sequence). V was cut by 6 bases and J by 3 bases, with 21 bases left in between. The CDR3 spans 16 residues. CDR3 region: CASSILPPGPRYEQYF. The CDR3 region has the DNA TGTGCCAGTAGCATACTTCCCCCGGGACCTCGCTACGAGCAGTACTTC. Variable domain in full (rest from reference TRBV19 and TRBJ2-7): DGGITQSPKYLFRKEGQNVTLSCEQNLNHDAMYWYRQDPGQGLRLIYYSQIVNDFQKGDIAEGYSVSREKKESFPLTVTSAQKNPTAFYLCASSILPPGPRYEQYFGPGTRLTVT.